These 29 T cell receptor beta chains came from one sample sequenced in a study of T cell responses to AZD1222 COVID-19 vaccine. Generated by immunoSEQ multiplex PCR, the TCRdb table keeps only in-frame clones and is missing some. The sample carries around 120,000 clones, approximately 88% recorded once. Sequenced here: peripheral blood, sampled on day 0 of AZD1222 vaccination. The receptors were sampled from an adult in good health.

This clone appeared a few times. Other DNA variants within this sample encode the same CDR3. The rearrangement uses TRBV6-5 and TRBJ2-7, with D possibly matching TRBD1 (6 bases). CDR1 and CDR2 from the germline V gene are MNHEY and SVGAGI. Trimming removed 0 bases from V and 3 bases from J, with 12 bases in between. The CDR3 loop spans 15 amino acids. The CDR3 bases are TGTGCCAGCAGTTACTCGTTGGACAGCAGCTACGAGCAGTACTTC. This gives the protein CASSYSLDSSYEQYF.

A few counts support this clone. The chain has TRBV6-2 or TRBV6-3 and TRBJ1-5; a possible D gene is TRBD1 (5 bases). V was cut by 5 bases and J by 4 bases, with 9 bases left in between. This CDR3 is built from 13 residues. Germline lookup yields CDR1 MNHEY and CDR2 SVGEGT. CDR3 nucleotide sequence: TGTGCCAGCAGTGGGACGGGAAATCAGCCCCAGCATTTT. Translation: CASSGTGNQPQHF.

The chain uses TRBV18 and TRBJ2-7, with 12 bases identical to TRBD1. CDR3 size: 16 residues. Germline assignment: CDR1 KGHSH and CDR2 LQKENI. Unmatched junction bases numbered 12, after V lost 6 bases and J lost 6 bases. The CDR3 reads CASSPGTGGDWSEQYF. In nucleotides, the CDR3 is TGTGCCAGCTCTCCCGGGACAGGGGGCGACTGGAGCGAGCAGTACTTC. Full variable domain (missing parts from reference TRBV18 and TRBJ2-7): NAGVMQNPRHLVRRRGQEARLRCSPMKGHSHVYWYRQLPEEGLKFMVYLQKENIIDESGMPKERFSAEFPKEGPSILRIQQVVRGDSAAYFCASSPGTGGDWSEQYFGPGTRLTVT.

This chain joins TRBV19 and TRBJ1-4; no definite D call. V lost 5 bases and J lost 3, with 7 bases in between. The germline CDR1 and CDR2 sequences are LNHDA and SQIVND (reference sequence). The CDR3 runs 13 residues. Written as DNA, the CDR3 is TGTGCCAGTAGTTTCACCCCTAATGAAAAACTGTTTTTT. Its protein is CASSFTPNEKLFF.

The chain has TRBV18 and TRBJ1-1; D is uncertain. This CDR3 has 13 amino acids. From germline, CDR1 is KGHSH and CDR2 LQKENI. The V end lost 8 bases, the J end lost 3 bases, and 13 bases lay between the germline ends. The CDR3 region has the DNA TGTGCCAGCACCGGGTCTGAGGACACTGAAGCTTTCTTT. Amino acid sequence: CASTGSEDTEAFF.

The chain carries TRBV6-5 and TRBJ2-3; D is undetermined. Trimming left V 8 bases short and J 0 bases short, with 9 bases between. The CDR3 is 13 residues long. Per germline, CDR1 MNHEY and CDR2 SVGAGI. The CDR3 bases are TGTGCCAGCCTTGGCACTAGCACAGATACGCAGTATTTT. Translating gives CASLGTSTDTQYF.

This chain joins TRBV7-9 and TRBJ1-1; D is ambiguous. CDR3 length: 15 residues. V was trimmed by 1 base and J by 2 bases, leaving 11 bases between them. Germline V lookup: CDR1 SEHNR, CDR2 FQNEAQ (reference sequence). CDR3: CASSLGTGFNTEAFF. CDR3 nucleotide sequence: TGTGCCAGCAGCTTAGGGACTGGGTTTAACACTGAAGCTTTCTTT.

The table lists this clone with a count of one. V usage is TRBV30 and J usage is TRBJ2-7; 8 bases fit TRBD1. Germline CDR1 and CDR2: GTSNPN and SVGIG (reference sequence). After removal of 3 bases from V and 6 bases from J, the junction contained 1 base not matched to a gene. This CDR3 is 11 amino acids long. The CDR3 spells CAWRQGGEQYF. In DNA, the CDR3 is TGTGCCTGGAGACAGGGGGGCGAGCAGTACTTC.

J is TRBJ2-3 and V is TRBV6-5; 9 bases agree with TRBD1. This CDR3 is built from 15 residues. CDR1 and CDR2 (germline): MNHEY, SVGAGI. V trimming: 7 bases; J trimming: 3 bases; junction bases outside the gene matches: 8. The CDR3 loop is CASKRDRADTDTQYF. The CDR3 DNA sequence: TGTGCCAGCAAACGGGACAGGGCAGATACAGATACGCAGTATTTT.

The CDR3 bases are TGTGCCAGCCCCCCAAAAGATGGCTACACCTTC. Translated, it gives CASPPKDGYTF. V gene TRBV11-1 combines with J gene TRBJ1-2; no definite D call. Trimming removed 8 bases from V and 6 bases from J, with 10 bases in between. This CDR3 is 11 amino acids long. Germline CDR1 SGHAT, CDR2 FQDESV (reference sequence).

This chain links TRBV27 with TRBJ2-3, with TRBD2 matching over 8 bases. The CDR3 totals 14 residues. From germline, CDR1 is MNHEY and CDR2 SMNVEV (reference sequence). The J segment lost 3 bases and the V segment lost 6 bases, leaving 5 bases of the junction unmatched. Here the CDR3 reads CASSLAGVTDTQYF. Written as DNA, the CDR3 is TGTGCCAGCAGCCTAGCGGGCGTAACAGATACGCAGTATTTT.

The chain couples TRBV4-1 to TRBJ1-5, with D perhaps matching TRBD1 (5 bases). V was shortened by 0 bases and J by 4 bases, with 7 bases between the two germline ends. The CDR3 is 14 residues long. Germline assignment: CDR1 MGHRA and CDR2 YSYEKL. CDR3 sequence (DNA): TGCGCCAGCAGCCAAGATAACAGGAATCAGCCCCAGCATTTT. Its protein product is CASSQDNRNQPQHF.

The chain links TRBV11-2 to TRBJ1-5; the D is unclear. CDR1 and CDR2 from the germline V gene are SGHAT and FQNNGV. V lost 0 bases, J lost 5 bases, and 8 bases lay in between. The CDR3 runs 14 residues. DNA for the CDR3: TGTGCCAGCAGCTTAGATTTCGCAGATCAGCCCCAGCATTTT. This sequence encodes CASSLDFADQPQHF.

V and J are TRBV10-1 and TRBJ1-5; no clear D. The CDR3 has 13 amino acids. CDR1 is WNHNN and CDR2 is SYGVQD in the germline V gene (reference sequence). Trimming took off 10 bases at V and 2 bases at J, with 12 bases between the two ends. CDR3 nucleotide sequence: TGCGCCAAAGGACCAATTCGCAATCAGCCCCAGCATTTT. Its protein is CAKGPIRNQPQHF.

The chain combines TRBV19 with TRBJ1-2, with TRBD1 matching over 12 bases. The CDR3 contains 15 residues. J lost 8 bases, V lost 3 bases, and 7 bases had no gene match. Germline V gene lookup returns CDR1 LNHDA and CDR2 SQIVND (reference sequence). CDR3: CASSIGGQGASGYTF. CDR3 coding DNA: TGTGCCAGTAGTATCGGGGGACAGGGGGCCAGCGGCTACACCTTC.

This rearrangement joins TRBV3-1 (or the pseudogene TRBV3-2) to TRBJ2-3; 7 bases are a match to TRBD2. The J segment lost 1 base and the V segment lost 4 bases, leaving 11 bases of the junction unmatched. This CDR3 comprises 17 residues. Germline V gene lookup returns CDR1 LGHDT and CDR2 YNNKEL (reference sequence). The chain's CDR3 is CASSPWTVGGRTDTQYF. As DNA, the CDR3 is TGTGCCAGCAGCCCCTGGACGGTGGGAGGGCGCACAGATACGCAGTATTTT.

CDR3 in DNA: TGCGCCAGCAGCCCCACCGGGCCCGCGACAGATACGCAGTATTTT. Protein: CASSPTGPATDTQYF. This chain joins TRBV4-1 and TRBJ2-3, with D hard to call. The V end lost 4 bases, the J end lost 3 bases, and 14 bases lay between the germline ends. CDR1 and CDR2 (germline): MGHRA, YSYEKL. The CDR3 is 15 residues long.

The CDR3 DNA reads as TGCGCCAGCAGCTTGGATTTGGGGGCCGCAGATACGCAGTATTTT. Translation gives CASSLDLGAADTQYF. The chain joins TRBV5-1 to TRBJ2-3; the D gene is possibly TRBD1 (6 bases). Per the germline V gene, CDR1 is SGHRS and CDR2 is YFSETQ. Trimming stripped 0 bases from V and 4 bases from J, with 12 bases between. The CDR3 is 15 residues long.

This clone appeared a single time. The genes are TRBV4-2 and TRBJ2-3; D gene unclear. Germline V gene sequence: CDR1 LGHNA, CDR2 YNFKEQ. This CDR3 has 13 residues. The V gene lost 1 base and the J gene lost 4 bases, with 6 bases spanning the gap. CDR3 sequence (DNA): TGTGCCAGCAGCCAAGGTCCCTCAGATACGCAGTATTTT. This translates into CASSQGPSDTQYF.

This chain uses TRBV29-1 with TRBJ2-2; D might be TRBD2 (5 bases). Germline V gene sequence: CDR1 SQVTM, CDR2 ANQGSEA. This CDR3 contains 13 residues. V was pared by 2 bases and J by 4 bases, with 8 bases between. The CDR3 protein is CSVEPGSTGELFF. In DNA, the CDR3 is TGCAGCGTTGAACCGGGAAGCACCGGGGAGCTGTTTTTT.

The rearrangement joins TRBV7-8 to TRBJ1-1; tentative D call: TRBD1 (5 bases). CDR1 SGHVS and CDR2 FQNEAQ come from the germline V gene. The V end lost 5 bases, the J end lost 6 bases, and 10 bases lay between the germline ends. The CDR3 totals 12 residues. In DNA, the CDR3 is TGTGCCAGCAGCCTGTTGGGGGCTGAAGCTTTCTTT. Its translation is CASSLLGAEAFF.

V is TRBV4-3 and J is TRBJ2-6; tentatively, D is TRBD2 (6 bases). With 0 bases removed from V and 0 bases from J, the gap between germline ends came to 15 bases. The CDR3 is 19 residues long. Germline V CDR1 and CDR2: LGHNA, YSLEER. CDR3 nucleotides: TGCGCCAGCAGCCAAGATCTGAGTAGCGGAAACTCTGGGGCCAACGTCCTGACTTTC. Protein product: CASSQDLSSGNSGANVLTF.

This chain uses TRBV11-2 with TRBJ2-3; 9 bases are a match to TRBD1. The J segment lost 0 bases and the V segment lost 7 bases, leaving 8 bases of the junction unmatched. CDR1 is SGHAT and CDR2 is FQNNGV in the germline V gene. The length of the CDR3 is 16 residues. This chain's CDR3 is CASNYRGQGSTDTQYF. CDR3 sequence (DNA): TGTGCCAGCAATTACCGGGGACAGGGAAGCACAGATACGCAGTATTTT. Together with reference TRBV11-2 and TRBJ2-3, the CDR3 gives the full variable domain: EAGVAQSPRYKIIEKRQSVAFWCNPISGHATLYWYQQILGQGPKLLIQFQNNGVVDDSQLPKDRFSAERLKGVDSTLKIQPAKLEDSAVYLCASNYRGQGSTDTQYFGPGTRLTVL.

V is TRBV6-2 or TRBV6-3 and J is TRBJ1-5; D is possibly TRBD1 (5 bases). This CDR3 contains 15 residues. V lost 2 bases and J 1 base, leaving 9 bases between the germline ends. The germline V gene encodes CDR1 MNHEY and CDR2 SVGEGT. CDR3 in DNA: TGTGCCAGCAGTTACGCGGGACCGAGCAATCAGCCCCAGCATTTT. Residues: CASSYAGPSNQPQHF.

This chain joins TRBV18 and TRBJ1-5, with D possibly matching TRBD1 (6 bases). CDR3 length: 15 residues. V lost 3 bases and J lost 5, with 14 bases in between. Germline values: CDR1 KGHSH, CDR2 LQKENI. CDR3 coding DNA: TGTGCCAGCTCACCGGGAGGGGGGCCCGATCAGCCCCAGCATTTT. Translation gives CASSPGGGPDQPQHF. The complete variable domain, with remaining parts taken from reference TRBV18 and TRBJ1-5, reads NAGVMQNPRHLVRRRGQEARLRCSPMKGHSHVYWYRQLPEEGLKFMVYLQKENIIDESGMPKERFSAEFPKEGPSILRIQQVVRGDSAAYFCASSPGGGPDQPQHFGDGTRLSIL.

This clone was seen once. DNA for the CDR3: TGTGCCAGCAGTCTGATAGAGAACACCGGGGAGCTGTTTTTT. Its protein is CASSLIENTGELFF. This chain uses TRBV6-5 with TRBJ2-2, with unresolved D. CDR1 and CDR2 (germline): MNHEY, SVGAGI. This CDR3 has 14 amino acids. The ends were cut back, 5 bases at V and 1 base at J, with 8 bases in the middle.

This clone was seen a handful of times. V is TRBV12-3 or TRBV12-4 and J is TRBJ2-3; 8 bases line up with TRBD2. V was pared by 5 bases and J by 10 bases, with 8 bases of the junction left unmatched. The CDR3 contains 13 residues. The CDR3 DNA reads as TGTGCCAGCAGTCTGGGACTAGAGGTGGCGCAGTATTTT. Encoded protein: CASSLGLEVAQYF.

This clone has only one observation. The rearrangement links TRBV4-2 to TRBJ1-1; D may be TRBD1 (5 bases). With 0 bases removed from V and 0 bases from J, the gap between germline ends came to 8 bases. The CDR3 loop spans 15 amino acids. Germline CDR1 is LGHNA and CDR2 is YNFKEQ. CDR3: CASSQDEGMNTEAFF. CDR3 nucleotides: TGTGCCAGCAGCCAAGATGAGGGGATGAACACTGAAGCTTTCTTT.

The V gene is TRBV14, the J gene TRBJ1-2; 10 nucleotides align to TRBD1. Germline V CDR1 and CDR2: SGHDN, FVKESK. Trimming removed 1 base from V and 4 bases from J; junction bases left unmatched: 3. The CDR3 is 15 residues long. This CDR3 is CASSQVGQGSYGYTF. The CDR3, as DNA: TGTGCCAGCAGCCAAGTGGGACAGGGGAGCTATGGCTACACCTTC.